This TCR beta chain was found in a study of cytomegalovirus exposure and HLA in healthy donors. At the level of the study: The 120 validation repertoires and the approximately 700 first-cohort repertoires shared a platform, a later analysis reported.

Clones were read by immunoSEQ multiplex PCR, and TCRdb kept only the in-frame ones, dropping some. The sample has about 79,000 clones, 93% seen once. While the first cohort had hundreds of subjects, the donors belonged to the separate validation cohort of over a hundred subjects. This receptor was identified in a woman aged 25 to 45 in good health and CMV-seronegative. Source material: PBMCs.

The chain's CDR3 is CARTSTGQMNTEAFF. As DNA, the CDR3 is TGTGCCAGGACATCGACAGGGCAAATGAACACTGAAGCTTTCTTT. This sequence joins TRBV2 and TRBJ1-1; 7 bases agree with TRBD1. This CDR3 is built from 15 residues. Trimming took 9 bases from V and 0 from J; bases not matched to a gene: 10. The V gene's germline CDR1 is SNHLY and CDR2 FYNNEI.